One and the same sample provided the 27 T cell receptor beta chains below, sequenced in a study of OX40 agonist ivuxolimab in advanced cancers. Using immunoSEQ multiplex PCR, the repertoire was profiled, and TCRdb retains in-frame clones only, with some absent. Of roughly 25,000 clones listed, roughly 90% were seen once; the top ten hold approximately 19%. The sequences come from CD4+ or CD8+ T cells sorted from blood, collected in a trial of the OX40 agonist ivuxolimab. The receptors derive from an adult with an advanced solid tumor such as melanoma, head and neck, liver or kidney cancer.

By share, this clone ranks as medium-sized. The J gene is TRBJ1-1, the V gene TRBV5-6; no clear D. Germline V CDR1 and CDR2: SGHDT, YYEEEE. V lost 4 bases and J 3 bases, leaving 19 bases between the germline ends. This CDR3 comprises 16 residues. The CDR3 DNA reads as TGTGCCAGCAGCCGGGGTGGGGTGTGGGAGCACACTGAAGCTTTCTTT. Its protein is CASSRGGVWEHTEAFF.

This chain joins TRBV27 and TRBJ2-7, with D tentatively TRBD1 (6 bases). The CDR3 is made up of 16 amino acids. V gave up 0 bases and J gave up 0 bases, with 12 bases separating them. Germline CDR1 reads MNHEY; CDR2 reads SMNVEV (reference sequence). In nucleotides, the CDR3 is TGTGCCAGCAGTTTATCATACGGGACAAGCTCCTACGAGCAGTACTTC. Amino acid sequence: CASSLSYGTSSYEQYF.

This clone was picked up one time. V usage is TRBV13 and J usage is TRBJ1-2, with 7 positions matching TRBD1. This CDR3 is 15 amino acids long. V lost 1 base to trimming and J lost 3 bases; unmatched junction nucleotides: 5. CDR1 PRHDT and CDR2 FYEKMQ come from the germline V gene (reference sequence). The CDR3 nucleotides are TGTGCCAGCAGCTTAGCTGGGCAGGGGGACTATGGCTACACCTTC. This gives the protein CASSLAGQGDYGYTF.

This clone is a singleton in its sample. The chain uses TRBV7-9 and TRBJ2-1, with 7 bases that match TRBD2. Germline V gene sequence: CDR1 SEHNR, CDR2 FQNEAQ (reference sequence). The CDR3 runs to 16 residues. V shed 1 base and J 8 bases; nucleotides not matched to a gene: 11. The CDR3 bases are TGTGCCAGCAGCTTAGGAGGTCGGGAGGAAGGCCATGAGCAGTTCTTC. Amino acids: CASSLGGREEGHEQFF.

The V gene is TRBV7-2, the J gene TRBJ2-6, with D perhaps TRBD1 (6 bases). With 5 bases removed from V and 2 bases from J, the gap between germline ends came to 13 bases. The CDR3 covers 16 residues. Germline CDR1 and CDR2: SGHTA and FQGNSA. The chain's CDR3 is CASSPSRGAGANVLTF. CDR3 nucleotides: TGTGCCAGCAGCCCCAGCAGGGGAGCTGGGGCCAACGTCCTGACTTTC.

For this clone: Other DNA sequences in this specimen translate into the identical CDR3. CDR3 residues: CASSKGGLGTIGPEQYF. The CDR3 region has the DNA TGTGCCAGCAGCAAAGGGGGGCTGGGGACGATCGGTCCCGAGCAGTACTTC. The V call is TRBV7-2, the J call TRBJ2-7, with D possibly called TRBD1 or TRBD2 (6 bases each). Germline V gene lookup returns CDR1 SGHTA and CDR2 FQGNSA. This CDR3 spans 17 amino acids. Trimming took off 5 bases at V and 6 bases at J, with 26 bases between the two ends.

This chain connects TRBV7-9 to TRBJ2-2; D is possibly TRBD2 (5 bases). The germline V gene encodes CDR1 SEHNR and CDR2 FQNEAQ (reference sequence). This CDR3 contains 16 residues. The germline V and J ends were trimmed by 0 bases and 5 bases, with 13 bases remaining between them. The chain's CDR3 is CASSLAAGMGTGELFF. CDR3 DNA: TGTGCCAGCAGCTTAGCGGCCGGGATGGGGACCGGGGAGCTGTTTTTT.

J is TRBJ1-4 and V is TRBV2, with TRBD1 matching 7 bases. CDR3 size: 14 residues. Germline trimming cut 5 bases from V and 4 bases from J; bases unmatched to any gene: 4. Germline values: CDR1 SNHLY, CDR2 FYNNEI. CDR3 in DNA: TGTGCCAGCAGTCCGGGACAGTTTAATGAAAAACTGTTTTTT. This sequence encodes CASSPGQFNEKLFF.

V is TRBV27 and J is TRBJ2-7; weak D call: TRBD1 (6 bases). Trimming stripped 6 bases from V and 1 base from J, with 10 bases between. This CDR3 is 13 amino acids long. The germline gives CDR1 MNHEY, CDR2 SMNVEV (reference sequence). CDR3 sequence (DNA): TGTGCCAGCAGCCCAGGGGCTTCCTACGAGCAGTACTTC. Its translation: CASSPGASYEQYF.

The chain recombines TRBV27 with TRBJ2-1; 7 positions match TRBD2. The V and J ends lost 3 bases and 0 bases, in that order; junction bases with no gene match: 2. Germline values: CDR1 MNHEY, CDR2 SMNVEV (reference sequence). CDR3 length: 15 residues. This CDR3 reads CASSLLAGSYNEQFF. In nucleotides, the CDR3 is TGTGCCAGCAGTTTGTTAGCGGGCTCCTACAATGAGCAGTTCTTC.

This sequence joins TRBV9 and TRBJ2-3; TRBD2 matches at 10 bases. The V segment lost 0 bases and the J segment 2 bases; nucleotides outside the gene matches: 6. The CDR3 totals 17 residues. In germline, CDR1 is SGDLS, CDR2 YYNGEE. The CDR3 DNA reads TGTGCCAGCAGCGTAGTTAGCGGGGGGTACCTCACAGATACGCAGTATTTT. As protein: CASSVVSGGYLTDTQYF.

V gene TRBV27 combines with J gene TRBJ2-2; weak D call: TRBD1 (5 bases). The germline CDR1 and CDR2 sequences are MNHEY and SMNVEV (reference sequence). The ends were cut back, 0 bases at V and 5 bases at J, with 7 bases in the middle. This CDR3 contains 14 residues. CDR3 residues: CASSLSGATGELFF. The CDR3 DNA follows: TGTGCCAGCAGTTTATCAGGGGCTACCGGGGAGCTGTTTTTT.

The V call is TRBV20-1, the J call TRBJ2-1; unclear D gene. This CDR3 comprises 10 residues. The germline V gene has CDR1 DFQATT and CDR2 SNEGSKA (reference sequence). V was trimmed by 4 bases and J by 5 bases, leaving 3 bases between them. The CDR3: CSATDNEQFF. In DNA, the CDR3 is TGCAGTGCTACTGACAATGAGCAGTTCTTC.

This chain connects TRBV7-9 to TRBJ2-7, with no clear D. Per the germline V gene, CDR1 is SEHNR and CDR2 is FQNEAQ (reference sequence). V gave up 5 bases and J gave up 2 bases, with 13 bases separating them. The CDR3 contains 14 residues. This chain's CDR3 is CASSPPTQPYEQYF. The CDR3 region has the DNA TGTGCCAGCAGCCCCCCGACACAACCCTACGAGCAGTACTTC.

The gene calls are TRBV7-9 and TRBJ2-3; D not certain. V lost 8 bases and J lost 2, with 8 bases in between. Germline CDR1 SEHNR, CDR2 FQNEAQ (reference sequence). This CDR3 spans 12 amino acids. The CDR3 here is CASGLYTDTQYF. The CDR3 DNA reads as TGTGCCAGCGGGTTATACACAGATACGCAGTATTTT.

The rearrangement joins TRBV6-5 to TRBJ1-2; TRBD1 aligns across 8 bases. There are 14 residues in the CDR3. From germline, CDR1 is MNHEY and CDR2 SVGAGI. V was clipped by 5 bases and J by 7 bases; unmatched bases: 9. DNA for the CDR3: TGTGCCAGCAGTCCACAGGGGGGAAGTAGTGGCTACACCTTC. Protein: CASSPQGGSSGYTF.

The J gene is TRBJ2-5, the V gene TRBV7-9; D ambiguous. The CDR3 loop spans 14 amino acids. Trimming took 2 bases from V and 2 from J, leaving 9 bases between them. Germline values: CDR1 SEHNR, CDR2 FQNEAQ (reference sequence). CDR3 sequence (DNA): TGTGCCAGCAGCTTACTTTGGGGTCAAGAGACCCAGTACTTC. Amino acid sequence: CASSLLWGQETQYF.

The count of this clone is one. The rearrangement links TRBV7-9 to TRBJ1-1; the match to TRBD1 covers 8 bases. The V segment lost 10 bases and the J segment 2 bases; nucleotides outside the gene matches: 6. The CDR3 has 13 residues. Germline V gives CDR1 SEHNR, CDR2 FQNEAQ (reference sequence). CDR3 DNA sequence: TGTGCCACCAGGGGGCTCGGAAACACTGAAGCTTTCTTT. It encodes CATRGLGNTEAFF.

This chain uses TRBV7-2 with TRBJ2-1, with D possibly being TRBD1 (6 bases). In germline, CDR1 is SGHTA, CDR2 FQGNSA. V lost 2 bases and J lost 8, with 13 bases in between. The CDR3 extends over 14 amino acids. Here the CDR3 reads CASSLLSRGDEQFF. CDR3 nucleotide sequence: TGTGCCAGCAGCTTACTTTCCAGGGGCGATGAGCAGTTCTTC.

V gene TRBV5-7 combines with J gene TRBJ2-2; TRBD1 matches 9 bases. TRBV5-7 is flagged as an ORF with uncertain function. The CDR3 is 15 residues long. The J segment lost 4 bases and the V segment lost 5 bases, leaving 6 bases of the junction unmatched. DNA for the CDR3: TGTGCCAGCAGTCGGGACAGGGATGGCACCGGGGAGCTGTTTTTT. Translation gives CASSRDRDGTGELFF.

CDR3 amino acids: CASIGSYEQYF. The DNA of the CDR3 is TGTGCCAGCATAGGGTCCTACGAGCAGTACTTC. This rearrangement joins TRBV7-9 to TRBJ2-7; D uncertain. Trimming removed 7 bases at V and 1 base at J, with 5 bases between. CDR3 length: 11 residues. Germline V gene lookup returns CDR1 SEHNR and CDR2 FQNEAQ (reference sequence).

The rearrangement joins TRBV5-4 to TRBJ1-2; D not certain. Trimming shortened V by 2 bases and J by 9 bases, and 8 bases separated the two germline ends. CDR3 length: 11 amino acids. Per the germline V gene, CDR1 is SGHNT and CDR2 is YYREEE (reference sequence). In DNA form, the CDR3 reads TGTGCCAGCAGCTTAGGATGGAGCTACACCTTC. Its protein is CASSLGWSYTF.

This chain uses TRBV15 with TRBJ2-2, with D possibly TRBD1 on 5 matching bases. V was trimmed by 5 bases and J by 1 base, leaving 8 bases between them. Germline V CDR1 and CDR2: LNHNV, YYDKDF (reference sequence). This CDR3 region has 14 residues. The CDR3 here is CATSQRGNTGELFF. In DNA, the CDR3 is TGTGCCACCAGCCAAAGGGGGAACACCGGGGAGCTGTTTTTT. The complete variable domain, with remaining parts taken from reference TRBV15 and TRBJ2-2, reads DAMVIQNPRYQVTQFGKPVTLSCSQTLNHNVMYWYQQKSSQAPKLLFHYYDKDFNNEADTPDNFQSRRPNTSFCFLDIRSPGLGDTAMYLCATSQRGNTGELFFGEGSRLTVL.

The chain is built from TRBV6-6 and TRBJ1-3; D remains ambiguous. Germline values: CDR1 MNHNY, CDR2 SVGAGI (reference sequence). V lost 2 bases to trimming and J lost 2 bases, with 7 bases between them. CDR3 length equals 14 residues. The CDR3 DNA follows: TGTGCCAGCAGTTACAGGGATCCTGGAAACACCATATATTTT. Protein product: CASSYRDPGNTIYF.

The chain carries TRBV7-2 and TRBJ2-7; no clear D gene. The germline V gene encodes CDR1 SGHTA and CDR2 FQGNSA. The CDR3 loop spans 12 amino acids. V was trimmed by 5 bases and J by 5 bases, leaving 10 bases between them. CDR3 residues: CASSVWGDEQYF. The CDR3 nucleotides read TGTGCCAGCAGCGTATGGGGTGACGAGCAGTACTTC.

This CDR3 reads CASSVDRVGSTDTQYF. The CDR3 DNA reads TGTGCCAGCAGCGTAGACAGGGTGGGAAGCACAGATACGCAGTATTTT. The genes are TRBV9 and TRBJ2-3; a possible D gene is TRBD1 (6 bases). V lost 0 bases, J lost 0 bases, and 11 bases lay in between. This CDR3 is 16 amino acids long. Germline loops: CDR1 SGDLS, CDR2 YYNGEE.

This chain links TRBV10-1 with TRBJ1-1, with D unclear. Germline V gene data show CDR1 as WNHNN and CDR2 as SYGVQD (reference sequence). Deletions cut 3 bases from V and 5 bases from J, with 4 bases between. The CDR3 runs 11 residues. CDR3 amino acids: CASSEGTEAFF. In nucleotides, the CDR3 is TGCGCCAGCAGTGAAGGGACTGAAGCTTTCTTT.